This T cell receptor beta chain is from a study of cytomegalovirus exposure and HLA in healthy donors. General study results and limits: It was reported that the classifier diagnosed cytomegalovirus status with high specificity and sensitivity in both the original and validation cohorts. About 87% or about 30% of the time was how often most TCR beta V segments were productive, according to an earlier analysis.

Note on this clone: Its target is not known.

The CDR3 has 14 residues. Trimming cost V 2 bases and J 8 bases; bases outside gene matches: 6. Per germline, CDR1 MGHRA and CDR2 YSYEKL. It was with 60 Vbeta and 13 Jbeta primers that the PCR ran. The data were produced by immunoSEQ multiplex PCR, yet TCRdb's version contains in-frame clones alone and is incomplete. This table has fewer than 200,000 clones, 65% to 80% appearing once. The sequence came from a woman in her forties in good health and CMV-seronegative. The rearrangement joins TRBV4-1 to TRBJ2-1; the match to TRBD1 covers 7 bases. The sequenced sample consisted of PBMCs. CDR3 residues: CASSQQTGFDEQFF. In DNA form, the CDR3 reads TGCGCCAGCAGCCAACAGACAGGGTTCGATGAGCAGTTCTTC.